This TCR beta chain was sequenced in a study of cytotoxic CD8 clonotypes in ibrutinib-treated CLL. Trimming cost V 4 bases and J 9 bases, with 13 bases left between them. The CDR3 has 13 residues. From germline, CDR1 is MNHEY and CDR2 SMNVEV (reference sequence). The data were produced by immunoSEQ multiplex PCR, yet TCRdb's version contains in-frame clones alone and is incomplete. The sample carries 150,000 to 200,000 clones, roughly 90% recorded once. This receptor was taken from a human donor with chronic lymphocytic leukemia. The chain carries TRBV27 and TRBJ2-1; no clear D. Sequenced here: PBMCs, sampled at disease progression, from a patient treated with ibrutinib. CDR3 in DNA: TGTGCCAGCAGTTCCGCGTCCTCCCGTGAGCAGTTCTTC. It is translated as CASSSASSREQFF.